The 5 T cell receptor beta chains below all came from one sample that was sequenced in a study of T cell responses to AZD1222 COVID-19 vaccine. Profiled with immunoSEQ multiplex PCR; TCRdb holds only in-frame clones, not every one. The data contain roughly 150,000 clones, about 87% of them seen just once; the ten biggest clones take up approximately 3.1%. This specimen consisted of peripheral blood, obtained on day 0 of MenACWY control vaccination. Receptors were obtained from an adult in good health.

This clone occurred a few times. V and J are TRBV28 and TRBJ1-5; D uncertain. Germline CDR1 and CDR2: MDHEN and SYDVKM. CDR3 length: 14 amino acids. V lost 2 bases, J lost 7 bases, and 12 bases lay in between. CDR3 sequence reads: CASSLGGVRQPQHF. CDR3 sequence (DNA): TGTGCCAGCAGTTTAGGCGGGGTTAGACAGCCCCAGCATTTT.

This chain uses TRBV6-6 with TRBJ1-2; 7 nucleotides align to TRBD1. There are 13 residues in the CDR3. The germline V gene has CDR1 MNHNY and CDR2 SVGAGI (reference sequence). V lost 7 bases, J lost 3 bases, and 5 bases stayed unmatched. In DNA, the CDR3 is TGTGCCAGCATCAGGGGGGGGGACTATGGCTACACCTTC. This encodes CASIRGGDYGYTF.

The gene calls are TRBV4-1 and TRBJ2-5; TRBD2 matches 10 bases. CDR3 size: 16 residues. After removal of 4 bases from V and 5 bases from J, the junction contained 10 bases not matched to a gene. CDR1 MGHRA and CDR2 YSYEKL come from the germline V gene. The CDR3 reads CASSRLLAGMKETQYF. The CDR3 DNA follows: TGCGCCAGCAGCCGCTTACTAGCGGGGATGAAGGAGACCCAGTACTTC.

The chain combines TRBV19 with TRBJ2-7; D tentatively fits TRBD1 or TRBD2 (5 bases each). CDR1 LNHDA and CDR2 SQIVND come from the germline V gene (reference sequence). The CDR3 runs 13 residues. V was clipped by 3 bases and J by 5 bases, with 11 bases between them. The DNA of the CDR3 is TGTGCCAGTAGTATTGAGAGGGGCGACGAGCAGTACTTC. It yields the protein CASSIERGDEQYF.

This sequence joins TRBV4-1 and TRBJ1-1; D uncertain. The CDR3 runs 16 residues. Trimming removed 1 base at V and 3 bases at J, with 15 bases between. Germline V gives CDR1 MGHRA, CDR2 YSYEKL. CDR3 in DNA: TGCGCCAGCAGCCAAGGGAGGCTGGAGCTGGACACTGAAGCTTTCTTT. Encoded protein: CASSQGRLELDTEAFF.